These 19 T cell receptor beta chains were all obtained from the same sample, sequenced in a study of OX40 agonist ivuxolimab in advanced cancers. Sequenced by immunoSEQ multiplex PCR; TCRdb stores in-frame clones only, minus some. The data contain about 77,000 clones, around 86% of them singletons. The material sequenced was CD4+ or CD8+ T cells sorted from blood, taken in a trial of the OX40 agonist ivuxolimab. These receptors all stem from an adult with an advanced solid tumor such as melanoma, head and neck, liver or kidney cancer.

This chain links TRBV5-1 with TRBJ2-7, with D tentatively TRBD2 (7 bases). The CDR3 consists of 15 residues. V gave up 4 bases and J gave up 7 bases, with 21 bases separating them. Germline V CDR1 and CDR2: SGHRS, YFSETQ. The CDR3 sequence is CASSRSQGRGLEQYF. In DNA, the CDR3 is TGCGCCAGCAGCCGGTCCCAGGGGAGGGGGTTGGAGCAGTACTTC.

The V gene is TRBV7-3, the J gene TRBJ2-3; D not resolved. V was pared by 5 bases and J by 4 bases, with 13 bases between. This CDR3 has 14 amino acids. Germline V gene sequence: CDR1 SGHTA, CDR2 FQGTGA. CDR3 amino acids: CASSPRYDPDTQYF. The CDR3 DNA follows: TGTGCCAGCAGCCCTCGTTATGACCCAGATACGCAGTATTTT.

This clone is a singleton in its sample. Within the sample, other DNA sequences also encode this same CDR3. The chain couples TRBV6-4 to TRBJ1-5; the D is unclear. Looked up from germline, CDR1 is MRHNA and CDR2 is SNTAGT. Trimming shortened V by 9 bases and J by 6 bases, and 12 bases separated the two germline ends. CDR3 length: 12 residues. DNA for the CDR3: TGTGCCAGGCATTATAGTATTCAGCCCCAGCATTTT. This encodes CARHYSIQPQHF.

CDR3 loop: CASSLASREETQYF. CDR3 sequence (DNA): TGTGCCAGCAGCTTGGCCTCTAGGGAAGAGACCCAGTACTTC. This sequence joins TRBV5-4 and TRBJ2-5; D gene unclear. This CDR3 is built from 14 residues. V was cut by 0 bases and J by 3 bases, with 9 bases left in between. CDR1 and CDR2 from the germline V gene are SGHNT and YYREEE (reference sequence).

V is TRBV19 and J is TRBJ2-1; 7 bases match TRBD2. Germline V gene lookup returns CDR1 LNHDA and CDR2 SQIVND (reference sequence). This CDR3 comprises 16 residues. Unmatched junction bases numbered 16, after V lost 7 bases and J lost 7 bases. CDR3 amino acids: CASTAGGRIRYNEQFF. The CDR3 nucleotides read TGTGCCAGTACAGCGGGCGGGAGAATCCGATATAATGAGCAGTTCTTC.

V gene TRBV30 combines with J gene TRBJ1-5; weak D call: TRBD1 (6 bases). The ends were cut back, 2 bases at V and 2 bases at J, with 13 bases in the middle. CDR1 is GTSNPN and CDR2 is SVGIG in the germline V gene (reference sequence). CDR3 length equals 15 residues. The DNA for the CDR3 is TGTGCCTGGAGTACAGGGAGTTATGGCAATCAGCCCCAGCATTTT. Translation: CAWSTGSYGNQPQHF.

V is TRBV5-5 and J is TRBJ2-2; D possibly corresponds to TRBD2 (7 bases). The germline V gene has CDR1 SGHKS and CDR2 YYEKEE (reference sequence). The V and J ends lost 3 bases and 4 bases respectively, with 13 bases between them. CDR3 length: 15 amino acids. CDR3 sequence reads: CASSSAGAVTGELFF. CDR3 nucleotides: TGTGCCAGCAGCTCCGCGGGGGCGGTCACCGGGGAGCTGTTTTTT.

The chain couples TRBV6-4 to TRBJ1-1, with D unresolved. There are 15 residues in the CDR3. Per the germline V gene, CDR1 is MRHNA and CDR2 is SNTAGT. V was clipped by 2 bases and J by 1 base, with 11 bases between them. The CDR3 DNA reads as TGTGCCAGCAGTGACGGAACCTCGGGGAACACTGAAGCTTTCTTT. Protein product: CASSDGTSGNTEAFF.

J is TRBJ2-3 and V is TRBV4-3; tentative D call: TRBD2 (6 bases). V was clipped by 5 bases and J by 12 bases, with 18 bases between them. The germline gives CDR1 LGHNA, CDR2 YSLEER. This CDR3 contains 13 residues. The CDR3 nucleotides read TGCGCCAGCAGCACACGGGGGAGAGCTTTCCAGTATTTT. Translation: CASSTRGRAFQYF.

The gene calls are TRBV7-6 and TRBJ2-1; the D is unclear. Trimming shortened V by 2 bases and J by 0 bases, and 11 bases separated the two germline ends. Germline loops: CDR1 SGHVS, CDR2 FNYEAQ. The CDR3 is made up of 16 amino acids. CDR3 DNA: TGTGCCAGCAGCTTATCGAGTACCCGCTCCTACAATGAGCAGTTCTTC. It is translated as CASSLSSTRSYNEQFF.

This clone was detected only once. This chain uses TRBV6-5 with TRBJ2-7; TRBD1 matches 8 bases. The V and J ends lost 0 bases and 4 bases, in that order; junction bases with no gene match: 8. The CDR3 is 16 amino acids. The germline CDR1 and CDR2 sequences are MNHEY and SVGAGI. CDR3 amino acids: CASSYSRVRGLYEQYF. DNA of the CDR3: TGTGCCAGCAGTTACTCGAGGGTCAGGGGGCTGTACGAGCAGTACTTC.

This chain uses TRBV29-1 with TRBJ2-1; TRBD2 matches at 10 bases. Germline V CDR1 and CDR2: SQVTM, ANQGSEA. The CDR3 contains 15 residues. The V gene end was trimmed by 7 bases and the J gene end by 1 base; junction bases not matched to a gene: 7. CDR3 DNA: TGCAGCGCCGGGACTAGCGATCTATCCTACAATGAGCAGTTCTTC. Translating gives CSAGTSDLSYNEQFF.

The chain has TRBV28 and TRBJ1-5, with TRBD1 as a possible D gene (5 bases). Trimming took 5 bases from V and 7 from J, leaving 15 bases between them. The CDR3 sequence is 14 residues long. Looked up from germline, CDR1 is MDHEN and CDR2 is SYDVKM. The DNA for the CDR3 is TGTGCCAGCAGTCCCCCCCGGGGGTGGCAGCCCCAGCATTTT. Translated: CASSPPRGWQPQHF.

The rearrangement links TRBV5-1 to TRBJ1-6; the D is unclear. Trimming shortened V by 4 bases and J by 7 bases, and 15 bases separated the two germline ends. The CDR3 covers 15 residues. The germline V gene encodes CDR1 SGHRS and CDR2 YFSETQ. CDR3 in amino acids: CASSTDGKPNSPLHF. CDR3 nucleotide sequence: TGCGCCAGCAGCACGGACGGTAAACCGAATTCACCCCTCCACTTT.

This sequence joins TRBV5-4 and TRBJ2-3; TRBD1 matches 8 bases. The germline V gene encodes CDR1 SGHNT and CDR2 YYREEE (reference sequence). Trimming cost V 4 bases and J 8 bases; bases outside gene matches: 15. This CDR3 spans 16 amino acids. The CDR3 DNA reads as TGTGCCAGCAGCCTGCCCCGGGGACAGGACGTAGGTACGCAGTATTTT. As protein: CASSLPRGQDVGTQYF.

The table lists this clone with a count of one. The chain links TRBV5-4 to TRBJ1-1; no clear D gene. Per germline, CDR1 SGHNT and CDR2 YYREEE (reference sequence). Trimming took 0 bases from V and 1 from J, leaving 7 bases between them. The CDR3 sequence is 14 residues long. The CDR3 nucleotides read TGTGCCAGCAGCTTGGAGGGTGCGAACACTGAAGCTTTCTTT. This translates into CASSLEGANTEAFF.

V gene TRBV30 combines with J gene TRBJ1-2, with D perhaps matching TRBD1 (5 bases). This CDR3 is 14 amino acids long. Trimming removed 3 bases from V and 7 bases from J, with 18 bases in between. Looked up from germline, CDR1 is GTSNPN and CDR2 is SVGIG (reference sequence). The CDR3 here is CAWSRSIDRSGYTF. CDR3 bases: TGTGCCTGGAGCCGTTCCATCGACAGATCTGGCTACACCTTC. Complete variable domain (other parts from reference TRBV30 and TRBJ1-2): SQTIHQWPATLVQPVGSPLSLECTVEGTSNPNLYWYRQAAGRGLQLLFYSVGIGQISSEVPQNLSASRPQDRQFILSSKKLLLSDSGFYLCAWSRSIDRSGYTFGSGTRLTVV.

The genes are TRBV11-1 and TRBJ2-5; weak D call: TRBD1 (7 bases). Trimming cost V 3 bases and J 2 bases, with 16 bases left between them. The CDR3 sequence is 16 residues long. Germline-derived CDR1 and CDR2 are SGHAT and FQDESV (reference sequence). The CDR3 loop reads CASSFRGARYQETQYF. The DNA of the CDR3 is TGTGCCAGCAGCTTCAGGGGGGCCAGGTATCAAGAGACCCAGTACTTC.

This clone came up once. The chain uses TRBV7-6 and TRBJ1-1, with unresolved D. CDR3 length: 15 residues. Germline V gene lookup returns CDR1 SGHVS and CDR2 FNYEAQ. Deletions cut 4 bases from V and 1 base from J, with 13 bases between. CDR3: CASSYNSLPNTEAFF. The CDR3 region has the DNA TGTGCCAGCAGCTACAACAGTCTCCCGAACACTGAAGCTTTCTTT.